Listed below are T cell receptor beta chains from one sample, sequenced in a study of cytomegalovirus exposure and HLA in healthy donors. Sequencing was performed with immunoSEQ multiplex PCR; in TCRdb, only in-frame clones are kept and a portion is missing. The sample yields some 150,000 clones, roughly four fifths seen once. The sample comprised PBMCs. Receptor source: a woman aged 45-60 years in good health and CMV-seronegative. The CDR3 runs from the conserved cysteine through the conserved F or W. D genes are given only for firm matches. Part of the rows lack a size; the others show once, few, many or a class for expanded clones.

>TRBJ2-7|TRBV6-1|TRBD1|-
TGTGCCAGCAGTGACCGGGACAGGGCAAACGAGCAGTACTTC
CASSDRDRANEQYF
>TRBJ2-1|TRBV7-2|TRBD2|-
TGTGCCAGCAGCCCCAGGACTAGCGGGCCTTACAATGAGCAGTTCTTC
CASSPRTSGPYNEQFF
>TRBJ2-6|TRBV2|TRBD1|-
TGTGCCAGTTCGACGGACAGGGACTCTGGGGCCAACGTCCTGACTTTC
CASSTDRDSGANVLTF
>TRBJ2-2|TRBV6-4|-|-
TGTGCCAGCAGTGACTCCCCAGGCACCGGGGAGCTGTTTTTT
CASSDSPGTGELFF
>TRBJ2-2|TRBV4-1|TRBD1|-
TGCGCCAGCAGCCTTGGGGACAGGGGACTATTGGAGCTGTTTTTT
CASSLGDRGLLELFF
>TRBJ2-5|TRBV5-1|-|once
TGCGCCAGCAGCTTGGGTGGGGGCACCCAAGAGACCCAGTACTTC
CASSLGGGTQETQYF
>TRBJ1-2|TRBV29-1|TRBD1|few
TGCAGCGCCCGGACAGGGGAGTTCTATGGCTACACCTTC
CSARTGEFYGYTF
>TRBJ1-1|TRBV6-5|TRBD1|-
TGTGCCACCTCGGGCAGGGGGTCTGAAGCTTTCTTT
CATSGRGSEAFF
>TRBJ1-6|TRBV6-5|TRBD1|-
TGTGCCAGCAGTGCCACGGGACAGGGATCTTCACCCCTCCACTTT
CASSATGQGSSPLHF
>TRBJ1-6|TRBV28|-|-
TGTGCCAGCAGTTTGGTGGGCTTGTACTCACCCCTCCACTTT
CASSLVGLYSPLHF
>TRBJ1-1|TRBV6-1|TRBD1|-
TGTGCCAGCAATGCCCGACAGGGGTACTTTGAAGCTTTCTTT
CASNARQGYFEAFF
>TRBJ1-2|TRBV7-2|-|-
TGTGCCAGCAGCTTACTCAGCGGAAGCTACACCTTC
CASSLLSGSYTF
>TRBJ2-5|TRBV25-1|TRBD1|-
TGTGCCAGCAGACAGGGGGTTTCTTTTAGGGAGACCCAGTACTTC
CASRQGVSFRETQYF
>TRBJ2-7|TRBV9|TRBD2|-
TGTGCCAGCAGCGTAGGAGCGGGGGTTTACTACGAGCAGTACTTC
CASSVGAGVYYEQYF
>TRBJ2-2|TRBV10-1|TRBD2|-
TGCGCCAGCAGAGCGGGCCGAGGGGTAGCGGGGGAGGGGGCCGGGGAGCTGTTTTTT
CASRAGRGVAGEGAGELFF
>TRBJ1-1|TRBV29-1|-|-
TGCAGCGTTGAGGGGCAGCCACAAACTGAAGCTTTCTTT
CSVEGQPQTEAFF